The T cell receptor (beta chain) described here comes from a study of blood T cell repertoires in COVID-19. At the level of the study: Collection of acute and convalescent COVID-19 samples took place in the United States, Italy and Spain. PBMCs, B-cell-depleted T cells, or T cells provided the cDNA or gDNA that made up the material.

The V gene's germline CDR1 is SGHTA and CDR2 FQGNSA. The CDR3 consists of 13 residues. Trimming removed 5 bases from V and 3 bases from J; junction bases left unmatched: 3. Original analysis: Using reference gene primer amplification, nucleated cell counts were estimated. The repertoire was sequenced with immunoSEQ multiplex PCR; TCRdb's copy has only in-frame clones and lacks some. V and J calls and clone size come straight from that table; D and trimming were deduced from the DNA. Here the sample spans 80,000 to 95,000 clones, approximately 87% being singletons. Sequenced input: peripheral blood. The TCR sequence derives from a human donor in a cohort sampled during active COVID-19. The rearrangement joins TRBV7-2 to TRBJ1-2; TRBD1 matches 7 bases. The CDR3 here is CASSQGQYYGYTF. The CDR3 coding sequence is TGTGCCAGCAGCCAGGGACAGTACTATGGCTACACCTTC.